The 5 T cell receptor beta chains in this list originate from one sample, sequenced in a study of blood T cell repertoires in COVID-19 (dated by TCRdb to about 2020). Receptor amplification or capture employed the immunoSEQ multiplex PCR assay. This immuneACCESS table, as held by TCRdb, lists in-frame sequences with V and J called but not all clones. Of the missing ones, under half trace to an unresolved V gene in checked studies; the others have no known cause. The sample includes more than 200,000 clones, with 84% observed a single time. The ten largest clones capture 4% to 5% of the sample. Sequencing input: peripheral blood. The receptor source for this set is a man aged 55 to 70 with acute or convalescent COVID-19.

Only a few counts were recorded for this clone. The chain employs TRBV2 and TRBJ2-2; TRBD1 agrees at 10 bases. V lost 7 bases and J lost 8; bases outside the gene matches: 7. The CDR3 is made up of 14 amino acids. Germline CDR1 SNHLY, CDR2 FYNNEI. CDR3 sequence: CASKMGQGKGELFF. In DNA, the CDR3 is TGTGCCAGCAAGATGGGACAGGGGAAAGGGGAGCTGTTTTTT.

The CDR3 DNA is TGCGCCAGCAGTAAGGAACAGGGGAGTCTCTTCTCTGGAAACACCATATATTTT. This encodes CASSKEQGSLFSGNTIYF. This chain joins TRBV5-1 and TRBJ1-3; 7 nucleotides match TRBD1. The V gene end was trimmed by 5 bases and the J gene end by 0 bases; junction bases not matched to a gene: 14. Per the germline V gene, CDR1 is SGHRS and CDR2 is YFSETQ. The CDR3 sequence is 18 residues long.

The chain couples TRBV3-1 (or the pseudogene TRBV3-2) to TRBJ2-2; no clear D gene. Germline CDR1 LGHDT, CDR2 YNNKEL (reference sequence). V was clipped by 3 bases and J by 4 bases, with 3 bases between them. The CDR3 runs 12 residues. Written as DNA, the CDR3 is TGTGCCAGCAGCCATCTCACCGGGGAGCTGTTTTTT. Encoded protein: CASSHLTGELFF.

The CDR3 reads CASSRELAGSKNNEQFF. CDR3 sequence (DNA): TGTGCCAGCAGCCGAGAACTAGCGGGGTCAAAGAACAATGAGCAGTTCTTC. V gene TRBV4-2 combines with J gene TRBJ2-1, with TRBD2 matching 10 bases. CDR1 is LGHNA and CDR2 is YNFKEQ in the germline V gene. The CDR3 totals 17 residues. V shed 4 bases, J shed 5 bases, and the junction held 11 bases outside the gene matches.

The chain couples TRBV27 to TRBJ2-5; D is perhaps TRBD2 (6 bases). V lost 6 bases and J 5 bases, leaving 13 bases between the germline ends. There are 13 residues in the CDR3. The V gene's germline CDR1 is MNHEY and CDR2 SMNVEV (reference sequence). The CDR3 spells CASSRSGGETQYF. In nucleotides, the CDR3 is TGTGCCAGCAGCCGAAGTGGGGGGGAGACCCAGTACTTC.